These T cell receptor beta chains were read from a single sample in a study of regulatory T cells in long-lasting Graves disease. From the multiplex PCR reads, TCRdb called clonotypes with MiXCR, one entry per CDR3 protein. Here the sample spans more than 400,000 distinct CDR3 sequences, under 20% being singletons. The same sample was also studied in work on T cells in Graves' hyperthyroidism and ophthalmopathy.

Specimen: peripheral blood mononuclear cells (PBMCs), collected at new diagnosis, from a patient treated with antithyroid drugs. The receptors shown here come from a man between 40 and 49 years old with Graves disease. Each CDR3 is given with its conserved first and last residue. Each record gives: V gene, D gene, clone size, J gene, CDR3 protein, CDR3 DNA. A D gene is named only where the DNA matches it firmly. Expanded clones get a size class; other rows say once, few or many, or leave the size out.

>TRBV20-1|TRBD2|many|TRBJ2-1
CSASGTSGRVYNEQFF
TGCAGTGCTAGCGGGACTAGCGGGAGAGTTTACAATGAGCAGTTCTTC
>TRBV28|.|medium-sized|TRBJ2-1
CASRQLGHAYNEQFF
TGTGCCAGCAGGCAGCTCGGACATGCCTACAATGAGCAGTTCTTC
>TRBV30|.|many|TRBJ1-3
CAWSVWGAAGNTIYF
TGTGCCTGGAGTGTATGGGGGGCAGCTGGAAACACCATATATTTT
>TRBV11-2|.|many|TRBJ2-3
CASSSPGTDTQYF
TGTGCCAGCAGCTCCCCCGGAACAGATACGCAGTATTTT
>TRBV2|TRBD2|many|TRBJ2-3
CASRVAGGTDTQYF
TGTGCCAGCAGGGTAGCGGGAGGAACAGATACGCAGTATTTT
>TRBV30|TRBD2|many|TRBJ2-5
CAWEGLAGVGETQYF
TGTGCCTGGGAAGGACTAGCGGGAGTCGGAGAGACCCAGTACTTC
>TRBV6-2/TRBV6-3|.|many|TRBJ1-1
CASSPKGGGNTEAFF
TGTGCCAGCAGCCCGAAAGGAGGTGGGAACACTGAAGCTTTCTTT
>TRBV4-2|TRBD2|.|TRBJ2-3
CASSQAGGPGGTQYF
TGTGCCAGCAGCCAGGCGGGAGGGCCCGGAGGTACGCAGTATTTT
>TRBV7-9|.|many|TRBJ2-1
CANRDRLDNEQFF
TGTGCCAACAGGGATCGTCTCGATAATGAGCAGTTCTTC
>TRBV12-3/TRBV12-4|.|many|TRBJ1-2
CASSSSIGGANYGYTF
TGTGCCAGCAGTTCATCGATAGGGGGAGCTAACTATGGCTACACCTTC
>TRBV29-1|.|many|TRBJ1-1
CSVEKEGTEAFF
TGCAGCGTGGAAAAAGAGGGCACTGAAGCTTTCTTT
>TRBV14|TRBD1|.|TRBJ1-1
CASSRRQGGTEAFF
TGTGCCAGCAGCCGACGACAGGGAGGGACTGAAGCTTTCTTT
>TRBV28|.|many|TRBJ2-1
CASSLRGIPPNEQFF
TGTGCCAGCAGTTTAAGAGGGATCCCCCCCAATGAGCAGTTCTTC
>TRBV24-1|.|.|TRBJ2-3
CATAAGYTQYF
TGTGCCACCGCGGCCGGGTATACGCAGTATTTT
>TRBV5-1|.|many|TRBJ2-3
CASSPQPRFSDTQYF
TGCGCCAGCAGCCCTCAACCCAGGTTTTCAGATACGCAGTATTTT
>TRBV2|.|many|TRBJ2-7
CASSLNRDEQYF
TGTGCCAGCAGTCTAAACAGGGACGAGCAGTACTTC
>TRBV5-1|.|many|TRBJ2-5
CASSSGLRARQETQYF
TGCGCCAGCAGCTCAGGTTTGCGGGCTCGGCAAGAGACCCAGTACTTC
>TRBV9|.|many|TRBJ2-5
CASSVEGLGTQYF
TGTGCCAGCAGCGTAGAAGGGCTGGGGACCCAGTACTTC
>TRBV7-3|.|few|TRBJ2-5
CASSLQRDATQYF
TGTGCCAGCAGCTTACAAAGGGATGCGACCCAGTACTTC
>TRBV12-5|TRBD1|few|TRBJ2-7
CASGRTGTHEQYF
TGTGCTAGTGGAAGGACAGGTACCCACGAGCAGTACTTC
>TRBV5-1|.|few|TRBJ1-6
CASSDGWPGVNSPLHF
TGCGCCAGCAGTGACGGTTGGCCAGGGGTGAATTCACCCCTCCACTTT
>TRBV20-1|TRBD2|few|TRBJ2-2
CSARNKRGNTGELFF
TGCAGTGCTAGAAATAAGCGGGGGAACACCGGGGAGCTGTTTTTT
>TRBV11-2|.|many|TRBJ2-6
CASSLFGANVLTF
TGTGCCAGCAGCTTGTTTGGGGCCAACGTCCTGACTTTC
>TRBV27|TRBD1|many|TRBJ1-1
CASSVRDRENTEAFF
TGTGCCAGCAGTGTCCGGGACAGGGAGAACACTGAAGCTTTCTTT
>TRBV5-1|.|many|TRBJ1-1
CASSSDLGTEAFF
TGCGCCAGCAGCTCGGATTTGGGCACTGAAGCTTTCTTT
>TRBV29-1|TRBD1|few|TRBJ1-2
CSVGHQGVYGYTF
TGCAGCGTTGGTCACCAGGGGGTTTATGGCTACACCTTC
>TRBV29-1|TRBD1|few|TRBJ2-7
CSAAGDRGHEQYF
TGCAGCGCCGCGGGGGACAGGGGCCACGAGCAGTACTTC
>TRBV27|.|many|TRBJ2-7
CASSLAAAGEQYF
TGTGCCAGCAGTTTAGCGGCAGCTGGAGAGCAGTACTTC
>TRBV28|TRBD1|many|TRBJ2-7
CASIEGTGLYYEQYF
TGTGCCAGCATTGAGGGGACAGGGTTGTACTACGAGCAGTACTTC
>TRBV12-3/TRBV12-4|TRBD2|.|TRBJ2-2
CASSLGSGRVAGELFF
TGTGCCAGCAGTTTAGGTAGCGGGAGGGTCGCCGGGGAGCTGTTTTTT
>TRBV5-1|TRBD1|few|TRBJ2-1
CASSVSRDRGSDEQFF
TGCGCCAGCAGCGTGAGCCGGGACAGGGGCAGCGATGAGCAGTTCTTC
>TRBV29-1|.|many|TRBJ2-3
CSVEATSYTQYF
TGCAGCGTTGAGGCCACGAGTTATACGCAGTATTTT
>TRBV28|.|few|TRBJ1-6
CASSSFSGSPLHF
TGTGCCAGCAGTTCCTTCTCTGGTTCACCCCTCCACTTT
>TRBV19|.|many|TRBJ2-1
CASRPPGGGYNEQFF
TGTGCCAGTAGACCCCCTGGAGGAGGATACAATGAGCAGTTCTTC
>TRBV7-9|TRBD2|many|TRBJ2-3
CASSFPRSGRGGADTQYF
TGTGCCAGCAGCTTTCCTCGGAGCGGGAGGGGAGGCGCAGATACGCAGTATTTT
>TRBV7-2|.|many|TRBJ2-1
CASSLRQDYNEQFF
TGTGCCAGCAGCTTACGTCAAGACTACAATGAGCAGTTCTTC
>TRBV9|TRBD2|.|TRBJ2-2
CASSVQAGTSGNTGELFF
TGTGCCAGCAGCGTACAAGCCGGGACTAGCGGTAACACCGGGGAGCTGTTTTTT
>TRBV12-5|.|.|TRBJ2-1
CASGLDGSSYNEQFF
TGTGCTAGTGGTTTAGACGGCAGCTCCTACAATGAGCAGTTCTTC
>TRBV6-4|.|few|TRBJ1-5
CASSDSMGQPQHF
TGTGCCAGCAGTGACTCGATGGGTCAGCCCCAGCATTTT
>TRBV2|TRBD2|.|TRBJ2-1
CASSEGLAGEYEQFF
TGTGCCAGCAGTGAAGGACTAGCGGGAGAATATGAGCAGTTCTTC
>TRBV30|.|many|TRBJ2-3
CAWSVWSDTQYF
TGTGCCTGGAGTGTTTGGTCTGATACGCAGTATTTT
>TRBV5-4|.|many|TRBJ2-5
CASSLGGGTETQYF
TGTGCCAGCAGCTTGGGAGGCGGGACCGAGACCCAGTACTTC
>TRBV6-2/TRBV6-3|.|.|TRBJ1-6
CASSYPGVSSPLHF
TGTGCCAGCAGTTACCCAGGGGTTAGTTCACCCCTCCACTTT
>TRBV6-1|TRBD1|many|TRBJ2-7
CASSGMGQGFHEQYF
TGTGCCAGCAGTGGGATGGGACAGGGGTTCCACGAGCAGTACTTC
>TRBV6-5|.|many|TRBJ1-4
CASSSPGSGSEKLFF
TGTGCCAGCAGTTCCCCAGGGAGCGGCAGTGAAAAACTGTTTTTT
>TRBV6-1|TRBD2|many|TRBJ2-5
CASSTGGGETQYF
TGTGCCAGCTCTACCGGGGGAGGGGAGACCCAGTACTTC
>TRBV28|.|many|TRBJ1-2
CASSLVPGETSGYTF
TGTGCCAGCAGTTTAGTGCCAGGGGAGACCTCAGGCTACACCTTC
>TRBV15|.|.|TRBJ2-7
CATSRDRGVQYF
TGTGCCACCAGCAGAGATCGCGGGGTGCAGTACTTC